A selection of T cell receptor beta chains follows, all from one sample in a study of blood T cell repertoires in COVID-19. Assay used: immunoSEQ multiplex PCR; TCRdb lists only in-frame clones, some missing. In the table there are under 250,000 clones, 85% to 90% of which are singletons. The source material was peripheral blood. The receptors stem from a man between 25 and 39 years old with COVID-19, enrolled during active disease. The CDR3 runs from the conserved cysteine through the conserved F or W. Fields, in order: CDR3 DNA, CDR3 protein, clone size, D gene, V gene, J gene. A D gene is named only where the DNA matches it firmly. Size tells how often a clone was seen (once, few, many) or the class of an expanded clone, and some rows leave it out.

cdr3_nt: TGTGCCAGCAGTCGAGAAGCCTCGTTCACAGATACGCAGTATTTT
cdr3_aa: CASSREASFTDTQYF
clone_size: NA
d_call: NA
v_call: TRBV2
j_call: TRBJ2-3

cdr3_nt: TGTGCCAGCTCACCCGGGACTAGCGGGAGAATCAACGAGCAGTACTTC
cdr3_aa: CASSPGTSGRINEQYF
clone_size: NA
d_call: TRBD2
v_call: TRBV18
j_call: TRBJ2-7

cdr3_nt: TGTGCCAGCAGCCAAGAGAGGGGGGGAGGGCGCTATGGCTACACCTTC
cdr3_aa: CASSQERGGGRYGYTF
clone_size: NA
d_call: NA
v_call: TRBV4-2
j_call: TRBJ1-2

cdr3_nt: TGTGCCAGTAGAGAGGGCGGGCAGGGGGCTTTCTTT
cdr3_aa: CASREGGQGAFF
clone_size: NA
d_call: NA
v_call: TRBV19
j_call: TRBJ1-1

cdr3_nt: TGTGCCAGCAGCCTAACACTAGCGGGAGCGGGGCCCGCGGAGACCCAGTACTTC
cdr3_aa: CASSLTLAGAGPAETQYF
clone_size: NA
d_call: TRBD2
v_call: TRBV7-2
j_call: TRBJ2-5

cdr3_nt: TGTGCCAGCAGCGTAGGGGGACAGGGCCCAACTAATGAAAAACTGTTTTTT
cdr3_aa: CASSVGGQGPTNEKLFF
clone_size: NA
d_call: TRBD1
v_call: TRBV9
j_call: TRBJ1-4

cdr3_nt: TGTGCCACCAGCAGAGGGGCACAGAGCACAGATACGCAGTATTTT
cdr3_aa: CATSRGAQSTDTQYF
clone_size: NA
d_call: NA
v_call: TRBV15
j_call: TRBJ2-3

cdr3_nt: TGTGCCAGCAGTCCATTTAATTCACCCCTCCACTTT
cdr3_aa: CASSPFNSPLHF
clone_size: few
d_call: NA
v_call: TRBV6-5
j_call: TRBJ1-6

cdr3_nt: TGTGCCACCAGTGATTTCGACAGGGATGATACGCAGTATTTT
cdr3_aa: CATSDFDRDDTQYF
clone_size: NA
d_call: TRBD1
v_call: TRBV24-1
j_call: TRBJ2-3

cdr3_nt: TGTGCCAGCAGCGTAGCGCCTCTAGCGGGAGTCGGTGCAGATACGCAGTATTTT
cdr3_aa: CASSVAPLAGVGADTQYF
clone_size: NA
d_call: TRBD2
v_call: TRBV9
j_call: TRBJ2-3

cdr3_nt: TGTGCCAGCAGTTTAAACTGGAGGAGGACAGGGGGCACTGAAGCTTTCTTT
cdr3_aa: CASSLNWRRTGGTEAFF
clone_size: NA
d_call: TRBD1
v_call: TRBV28
j_call: TRBJ1-1

cdr3_nt: TGTGCCAGCAGTTCAGTCCCCTTCTCTGGGGCCAACGTCCTGACTTTC
cdr3_aa: CASSSVPFSGANVLTF
clone_size: NA
d_call: NA
v_call: TRBV27
j_call: TRBJ2-6

cdr3_nt: TGTGCCAGCAGCATAACGGGACAGGATACGCAGTATTTT
cdr3_aa: CASSITGQDTQYF
clone_size: NA
d_call: TRBD1
v_call: TRBV12-3/TRBV12-4
j_call: TRBJ2-3

cdr3_nt: TGTGCCAGTAGTATAATCCCAGGGATCGGGCAGCCCCAGCATTTT
cdr3_aa: CASSIIPGIGQPQHF
clone_size: NA
d_call: NA
v_call: TRBV19
j_call: TRBJ1-5

cdr3_nt: TGTGCCAGCACATTCGGGGGGGACTTCTATGGCTACACCTTC
cdr3_aa: CASTFGGDFYGYTF
clone_size: NA
d_call: NA
v_call: TRBV6-6
j_call: TRBJ1-2

cdr3_nt: TGTGCCAGCAGTGTACAGGGGGCCCCCGGAGAGACCCAGTACTTC
cdr3_aa: CASSVQGAPGETQYF
clone_size: NA
d_call: TRBD1
v_call: TRBV2
j_call: TRBJ2-5

cdr3_nt: TGCGCCAGCAGCCGCCGTCCCGACGAAGGACAAGATACGCAGTATTTT
cdr3_aa: CASSRRPDEGQDTQYF
clone_size: once
d_call: NA
v_call: TRBV4-3
j_call: TRBJ2-3

cdr3_nt: TGTGCCAGCAGTGAATTATCGGTCAACACTGAAGCTTTCTTT
cdr3_aa: CASSELSVNTEAFF
clone_size: once
d_call: NA
v_call: TRBV6-1
j_call: TRBJ1-1

cdr3_nt: TGTGCCAGCGATGTACAGGGGGCTAGGAACACTGAAGCTTTCTTT
cdr3_aa: CASDVQGARNTEAFF
clone_size: NA
d_call: TRBD1
v_call: TRBV6-5
j_call: TRBJ1-1

cdr3_nt: TGTGCCAGCAGTCTTCCGGGGGGTCGGGCTTTCTTT
cdr3_aa: CASSLPGGRAFF
clone_size: NA
d_call: NA
v_call: TRBV6-5
j_call: TRBJ1-1

cdr3_nt: TGTGCCAGCAGCCTTCAGGGGGCTGGCTACACCTTC
cdr3_aa: CASSLQGAGYTF
clone_size: NA
d_call: TRBD1
v_call: TRBV12-3/TRBV12-4
j_call: TRBJ1-2

cdr3_nt: TGTGCCAGCAGCTCCCTCGGGGTAGCGGGAGTGGAGCAGTTCTTC
cdr3_aa: CASSSLGVAGVEQFF
clone_size: few
d_call: TRBD2
v_call: TRBV7-3
j_call: TRBJ2-1

cdr3_nt: TGTGCCAGCAGCCAAGGACAGGGCCTTCTCTACGAGCAGTACTTC
cdr3_aa: CASSQGQGLLYEQYF
clone_size: NA
d_call: TRBD1
v_call: TRBV3-1/TRBV3-2
j_call: TRBJ2-7

cdr3_nt: TGTGCCAGCAGGGCCGGGTCTTCTAATGAAAAACTGTTTTTT
cdr3_aa: CASRAGSSNEKLFF
clone_size: NA
d_call: NA
v_call: TRBV7-2
j_call: TRBJ1-4

cdr3_nt: TGTGCCAGCAGTGTACAGGGCACTGAAGCTTTCTTT
cdr3_aa: CASSVQGTEAFF
clone_size: NA
d_call: NA
v_call: TRBV2
j_call: TRBJ1-1

cdr3_nt: TGTGCCAGCAGCCAAGTGTCGTCTGGAAACACCATATATTTT
cdr3_aa: CASSQVSSGNTIYF
clone_size: NA
d_call: NA
v_call: TRBV14
j_call: TRBJ1-3

cdr3_nt: TGTGCCACCAGTGCGACAGGTCCGGGTGAGCAGTTCTTC
cdr3_aa: CATSATGPGEQFF
clone_size: NA
d_call: NA
v_call: TRBV24-1
j_call: TRBJ2-1

cdr3_nt: TGCGCCAGCAGCCAAGGCCTGGGCGGGGGGGAACCCATACGGCAGTACTTC
cdr3_aa: CASSQGLGGGEPIRQYF
clone_size: NA
d_call: TRBD2
v_call: TRBV4-3
j_call: TRBJ2-7

cdr3_nt: TGTGCCAGCAGCCCCACTTTGGCGGGACAGTTCACCGGGGAGCTGTTTTTT
cdr3_aa: CASSPTLAGQFTGELFF
clone_size: NA
d_call: NA
v_call: TRBV5-4
j_call: TRBJ2-2

cdr3_nt: TGTGCCAGCTCACCGAGGACAGGGGACGAGCAGTACTTC
cdr3_aa: CASSPRTGDEQYF
clone_size: NA
d_call: TRBD1
v_call: TRBV18
j_call: TRBJ2-7

cdr3_nt: TGTGCCAGCAGCCCAGGGGGCCTAGAGACTGAAGCTTTCTTT
cdr3_aa: CASSPGGLETEAFF
clone_size: NA
d_call: TRBD1
v_call: TRBV6-2/TRBV6-3
j_call: TRBJ1-1

cdr3_nt: TGTGCCAGCAGTTTTGACAGGGTAGCTTGGGAAGAGCAGTACTTC
cdr3_aa: CASSFDRVAWEEQYF
clone_size: NA
d_call: TRBD1
v_call: TRBV6-5
j_call: TRBJ2-7

cdr3_nt: TGCGCCAGCAGCTTGGCAGGGGGTGTAATGAACACTGAAGCTTTCTTT
cdr3_aa: CASSLAGGVMNTEAFF
clone_size: NA
d_call: TRBD1
v_call: TRBV5-1
j_call: TRBJ1-1

cdr3_nt: TGTGCCAGCAGCTCGGACAGGGTAGCCGGGGAGCTGTTTTTT
cdr3_aa: CASSSDRVAGELFF
clone_size: once
d_call: TRBD1
v_call: TRBV7-2
j_call: TRBJ2-2

cdr3_nt: TGTGCCAGCAGCCAAGGTTCTGCCAGTCAGCCCCAGCATTTT
cdr3_aa: CASSQGSASQPQHF
clone_size: NA
d_call: NA
v_call: TRBV14
j_call: TRBJ1-5

cdr3_nt: TGTGCCAGCAGTACACCGGGACAGCCGCGCAGCGAGCAGTACTTC
cdr3_aa: CASSTPGQPRSEQYF
clone_size: NA
d_call: TRBD1
v_call: TRBV28
j_call: TRBJ2-7

cdr3_nt: TGTGCCAGTAGTACAGGGGCTACTAACTATGGCTACACCTTC
cdr3_aa: CASSTGATNYGYTF
clone_size: NA
d_call: NA
v_call: TRBV19
j_call: TRBJ1-2

cdr3_nt: TGTGCCAGTAGTCCGCCTCCTCGGGGCTATAATTCACCCCTCCACTTT
cdr3_aa: CASSPPPRGYNSPLHF
clone_size: NA
d_call: NA
v_call: TRBV19
j_call: TRBJ1-6

cdr3_nt: TGTGCCAGCAGCAACTACGGGACAACCTACGAGCAGTACTTC
cdr3_aa: CASSNYGTTYEQYF
clone_size: few
d_call: NA
v_call: TRBV7-2
j_call: TRBJ2-7

cdr3_nt: TGCGCCAGCAGCCATTCTTCTAGCGGCCAATACAATGAGCAGTTCTTC
cdr3_aa: CASSHSSSGQYNEQFF
clone_size: NA
d_call: TRBD2
v_call: TRBV4-3
j_call: TRBJ2-1

cdr3_nt: TGCGCCAGCAGCTTGGCCACGGGGGGCAATGAAGCTTTCTTT
cdr3_aa: CASSLATGGNEAFF
clone_size: NA
d_call: NA
v_call: TRBV5-1
j_call: TRBJ1-1

cdr3_nt: TGTGCCAGCAGCTTGGGCGAACTCAACAGGATTAACTATGGCTACACCTTC
cdr3_aa: CASSLGELNRINYGYTF
clone_size: NA
d_call: NA
v_call: TRBV7-8
j_call: TRBJ1-2

cdr3_nt: TGCGCCAGCAGCCAAGTCAATGGCCTCGGTATAGGCGGAGCTCTGGGCTACACCTTC
cdr3_aa: CASSQVNGLGIGGALGYTF
clone_size: NA
d_call: NA
v_call: TRBV4-1
j_call: TRBJ1-2

cdr3_nt: TGCGCCAGCAGCTTGGCCCGGGCGGGAGCAATCTCCTACGAGCAGTACTTC
cdr3_aa: CASSLARAGAISYEQYF
clone_size: few
d_call: TRBD2
v_call: TRBV5-1
j_call: TRBJ2-7

cdr3_nt: TGTGCCAGCAGCTGGACAGACCTCAGCTCACCCCTCCACTTT
cdr3_aa: CASSWTDLSSPLHF
clone_size: few
d_call: NA
v_call: TRBV7-9
j_call: TRBJ1-6

cdr3_nt: TGTGCCAGCAGACTAGCGGCCTCCTACAATGAGCAGTTCTTC
cdr3_aa: CASRLAASYNEQFF
clone_size: NA
d_call: TRBD2
v_call: TRBV6-5
j_call: TRBJ2-1

cdr3_nt: TGTGCCAGCAGCCCGCGGACTCTCACAGATACGCAGTATTTT
cdr3_aa: CASSPRTLTDTQYF
clone_size: NA
d_call: NA
v_call: TRBV5-6
j_call: TRBJ2-3

cdr3_nt: TGCGCCAGCAGCTTGGCCAGGGGTAGCGAAAAACTGTTTTTT
cdr3_aa: CASSLARGSEKLFF
clone_size: NA
d_call: NA
v_call: TRBV5-1
j_call: TRBJ1-4

cdr3_nt: TGTGCCAGCAGCTACAGGGCTAGCTCCTACAATGAGCAGTTCTTC
cdr3_aa: CASSYRASSYNEQFF
clone_size: NA
d_call: NA
v_call: TRBV7-8
j_call: TRBJ2-1

cdr3_nt: TGTGCTTTTGAAGGCGGGGGGGCAGGCGAGCAGTACTTC
cdr3_aa: CAFEGGGAGEQYF
clone_size: NA
d_call: TRBD2
v_call: TRBV27
j_call: TRBJ2-7

cdr3_nt: TGTGCCAGCAGCCATGCTACTAGCTTGAACACCGGGGAGCTGTTTTTT
cdr3_aa: CASSHATSLNTGELFF
clone_size: NA
d_call: NA
v_call: TRBV4-2
j_call: TRBJ2-2

cdr3_nt: TGTGCCAGCAGCTTAGAGCGGGCAGATACGCAGTATTTT
cdr3_aa: CASSLERADTQYF
clone_size: NA
d_call: NA
v_call: TRBV7-6
j_call: TRBJ2-3

cdr3_nt: TGCAGCGTTGAAACAGGGGCCCCCTACGAGCAGTACTTC
cdr3_aa: CSVETGAPYEQYF
clone_size: NA
d_call: TRBD1
v_call: TRBV29-1
j_call: TRBJ2-7

cdr3_nt: TGTGCCACCAGCAGAGATCGCGACATGGCGGGAGGCTACACCTTC
cdr3_aa: CATSRDRDMAGGYTF
clone_size: NA
d_call: NA
v_call: TRBV15
j_call: TRBJ1-2